The source of this T cell receptor beta chain is a study of T cell responses to AZD1222 COVID-19 vaccine. Study outcomes and limitations: It was only a handful of AZD1222 recipients who were seropositive at baseline. Epitopes outside B.1.351 and B.1.1.7 mutated regions reportedly drew nearly half of spike TCRs.

Per the germline V gene, CDR1 is SNHLY and CDR2 is FYNNEI. V was trimmed by 4 bases and J by 3 bases, leaving 7 bases between them. The CDR3 is 14 residues long. Repertoires were generated with immunoSEQ multiplex PCR, while TCRdb's copy carries only in-frame clones and drops some. Of about 190,000 clones in the sample, 85% to 90% were seen once. Concerning this clone itself: Its antigen remains unidentified.

This sequence originates from an adult in good health. Here the sequenced sample was peripheral blood, taken on day 0 of MenACWY control vaccination. The chain joins TRBV2 to TRBJ1-6; D unclear. The CDR3 sequence: CASSGSGYNSPLHF. In nucleotides, the CDR3 is TGTGCCAGCAGTGGGTCGGGCTATAATTCACCCCTCCACTTT.